The 30 T cell receptor beta chains reported below all come from one sample, sequenced in a study of neurological immune-mediated disorders. One entry per CDR3 protein, called by TCRdb with MiXCR from the 5' RACE reads. The table has under 70,000 distinct CDR3 sequences, roughly 3.3% seen once. Sequenced input: PBMCs. Receptors were obtained from a woman aged 25 to 39 with multiple sclerosis.

This clonotype was observed at least ten times. This chain uses TRBV20-1 with TRBJ1-6; 10 positions match TRBD1. CDR1 is DFQATT, CDR2 SNEGSKA, per germline (reference sequence). The V segment lost 2 bases and the J segment 9 bases; nucleotides outside the gene matches: 1. The CDR3 consists of 13 residues. CDR3 in DNA: TGCAGTGCTAGATGGGACAGGGGTTCACCCCTCCACTTT. It encodes CSARWDRGSPLHF.

This clonotype was picked up many times. The V gene is TRBV20-1, the J gene TRBJ2-1, with TRBD2 identical over 10 bases. V shed 5 bases, J shed 2 bases, and the junction held 3 bases outside the gene matches. CDR3 size: 14 residues. Germline-derived CDR1 and CDR2 are DFQATT and SNEGSKA (reference sequence). CDR3 amino acids: CSAFSGGTYNEQFF. The CDR3 region has the DNA TGCAGTGCTTTTAGCGGGGGGACCTACAATGAGCAGTTCTTC.

At least ten counts were recorded for this clonotype. This chain connects TRBV11-2 to TRBJ2-1; D gene uncertain. The CDR3 totals 12 residues. Germline V gene sequence: CDR1 SGHAT, CDR2 FQNNGV. V shed 1 base and J shed 7 bases, with 5 bases lying between them. Here the CDR3 DNA reads TGTGCCAGCAGCTTAGGCATTAATGAGCAGTTCTTC. Residues: CASSLGINEQFF.

This clonotype was counted many times. V and J are TRBV5-4 and TRBJ2-5; D is ambiguous. CDR3 size: 14 residues. Germline V lookup: CDR1 SGHNT, CDR2 YYREEE (reference sequence). V lost 3 bases, J lost 3 bases, and 12 bases lay in between. This CDR3 is CASSSPNLKETQYF. DNA for the CDR3: TGTGCCAGCAGCTCGCCGAACTTAAAAGAGACCCAGTACTTC.

This clonotype was seen repeatedly, ten times or more. The chain joins TRBV12-3 or TRBV12-4 to TRBJ2-1; a weak D match, TRBD2 (5 bases). V gave up 5 bases and J gave up 8 bases, with 10 bases separating them. The CDR3 extends over 12 amino acids. CDR3 sequence reads: CASSAGVDEQFF. DNA for the CDR3: TGTGCCAGCAGTGCCGGGGTTGATGAGCAGTTCTTC.

Comment on this clonotype: With a much larger clone just one base away, this may be a read error. This rearrangement joins TRBV5-1 to TRBJ2-5, with no clear D. Trimming pared 8 bases from V and 3 bases from J, leaving 5 bases between. Germline-derived CDR1 and CDR2 are SGHRS and YFSETQ. The CDR3 consists of 10 residues. The DNA for the CDR3 is TGCGCCAGAAGCGAAGAGACCCAGTACTTC. Amino acids: CARSEETQYF.

This clonotype was counted ten times or more. CDR3 residues: CASGLTEDTQYF. CDR3 coding DNA: TGCGCCAGTGGGCTGACTGAAGATACGCAGTATTTT. The chain has TRBV5-1 and TRBJ2-3; D gene ambiguous. V gave up 8 bases and J gave up 5 bases, with 12 bases separating them. Germline CDR1 and CDR2: SGHRS and YFSETQ. The CDR3 consists of 12 residues.

There are many counts of this clonotype. The chain employs TRBV5-1 and TRBJ2-3, with D unresolved. Germline values: CDR1 SGHRS, CDR2 YFSETQ. V shed 4 bases and J shed 1 base, with 13 bases lying between them. This CDR3 is 15 amino acids long. CDR3: CASSLGGIGTDTQYF. The CDR3 DNA reads TGCGCCAGCAGCCTAGGCGGAATCGGCACAGATACGCAGTATTTT.

Many counts were recorded for this clonotype. The V call is TRBV6-1, the J call TRBJ2-7; 10 bases agree with TRBD1. Trimming at V came to 6 bases and at J to 5 bases, leaving 10 bases not matched to a gene. Germline V gives CDR1 MNHNS, CDR2 SASEGT. CDR3 length equals 15 residues. The CDR3: CASRQTGGKIHEQYF. In DNA form, the CDR3 reads TGTGCCAGCAGACAGACAGGGGGCAAAATCCACGAGCAGTACTTC.

This clonotype was detected many times. The J gene is TRBJ2-7, the V gene TRBV14; TRBD1 is a possible D gene (5 bases). The CDR3 runs to 14 residues. The germline V gene encodes CDR1 SGHDN and CDR2 FVKESK. The germline V and J ends were trimmed by 1 base and 4 bases, with 11 bases remaining between them. Here the CDR3 reads CASSQATPGYEQYF. CDR3 sequence (DNA): TGTGCCAGCAGCCAAGCTACGCCAGGGTACGAGCAGTACTTC. The whole variable domain, filled in from reference TRBV14 and TRBJ2-7, reads EAGVTQFPSHSVIEKGQTVTLRCDPISGHDNLYWYRRVMGKEIKFLLHFVKESKQDESGMPNNRFLAERTGGTYSTLKVQPAELEDSGVYFCASSQATPGYEQYFGPGTRLTVT.

This clonotype was observed many times. The V gene is TRBV10-3, the J gene TRBJ2-7; D is possibly TRBD2 (6 bases). Germline CDR1 reads ENHRY; CDR2 reads SYGVKD. This CDR3 has 16 amino acids. V shed 0 bases and J shed 4 bases, with 16 bases lying between them. The CDR3 coding sequence is TGTGCCATCAGTGAGTCCGAGGGTTGGGGGGATTACGAGCAGTACTTC. Amino acids: CAISESEGWGDYEQYF.

This clonotype was observed at least ten times. The CDR3 bases are TGTGCCAGCCCCAACAACCCAAAGGAACCCACCCTTAATCAGCCCCAGCATTTT. This gives the protein CASPNNPKEPTLNQPQHF. The chain joins TRBV21-1 to TRBJ1-5. TRBV21-1 is tagged as a pseudogene. The length of the CDR3 is 18 residues.

The table lists this clonotype with many counts. The J gene is TRBJ2-4, the V gene TRBV5-1; weak D call: TRBD1 (5 bases). The CDR3 is 17 amino acids. Germline V gene sequence: CDR1 SGHRS, CDR2 YFSETQ. The germline V and J ends were trimmed by 5 bases and 0 bases, with 18 bases remaining between them. Written as DNA, the CDR3 is TGCGCCAGCAGGGCGGTTACAGGATCACTAGCCAAAAACATTCAGTACTTC. Translated: CASRAVTGSLAKNIQYF.

This clonotype has only a few counts. V is TRBV4-3 and J is TRBJ2-3; D perhaps matches TRBD2 (5 bases). V dropped 0 bases and J dropped 6 bases, with 19 bases sitting between them. Germline V CDR1 and CDR2: LGHNA, YSLEER. The CDR3 runs 17 residues. The CDR3 DNA reads TGCGCCAGCAGCCAAGATTTGAGGACTGCCCTTAGGGATACGCAGTATTTT. Its translation: CASSQDLRTALRDTQYF.

In its sample, this clonotype was seen many times. The chain employs TRBV7-9 and TRBJ2-1, with 7 bases matching TRBD2. Unmatched junction bases numbered 11, after V lost 5 bases and J lost 7 bases. Germline lookup yields CDR1 SEHNR and CDR2 FQNEAQ (reference sequence). This CDR3 comprises 15 residues. The CDR3: CASSPPPAGTNEQFF. DNA for the CDR3: TGTGCCAGCAGCCCCCCTCCAGCGGGAACTAATGAGCAGTTCTTC.

This clonotype came up many times. The chain has TRBV4-2 and TRBJ2-3; D is ambiguous. The CDR3 runs to 13 residues. V shed 1 base and J shed 2 bases, with 4 bases lying between them. Germline V lookup: CDR1 LGHNA, CDR2 YNFKEQ. DNA for the CDR3: TGTGCCAGCAGCCAAGCACCCACAGATACGCAGTATTTT. Protein product: CASSQAPTDTQYF.

This clonotype has at least ten counts. The J gene is TRBJ2-3, the V gene TRBV7-6; TRBD2 aligns across 7 bases. This CDR3 has 15 residues. V dropped 0 bases and J dropped 2; count of bases not matched to a gene: 2. The germline gives CDR1 SGHVS, CDR2 FNYEAQ. The CDR3 region has the DNA TGTGCCAGCAGCTTAGCGGGGGGGGTCACAGATACGCAGTATTTT. Translated, it gives CASSLAGGVTDTQYF. The full variable domain, completed using reference TRBV7-6 and TRBJ2-3, is GAGVSQSPRYKVTKRGQDVALRCDPISGHVSLYWYRQALGQGPEFLTYFNYEAQQDKSGLPNDRFSAERPEGSISTLTIQRTEQRDSAMYRCASSLAGGVTDTQYFGPGTRLTVL.

This clonotype has a count of ten or more. The chain combines TRBV20-1 with TRBJ1-5; D is perhaps TRBD1 (6 bases). The CDR3 contains 15 residues. V was pared by 5 bases and J by 1 base, with 15 bases between. Germline V lookup: CDR1 DFQATT, CDR2 SNEGSKA (reference sequence). The CDR3 loop is CSAAAGEVSNQPQHF. The CDR3 DNA sequence: TGCAGTGCTGCAGCAGGGGAGGTCAGCAATCAGCCCCAGCATTTT.

A remark on this clonotype: A read error may produce the germline difference seen at one junction end. J is TRBJ1-1 and V is TRBV29-1; D not certain. In germline, CDR1 is SQVTM, CDR2 ANQGSEA. There are 14 residues in the CDR3. CDR3: CSVEPGKGRSEVFF. The DNA for the CDR3 is TGCAGCGTTGAACCGGGAAAGGGTCGGTCTGAAGTTTTCTTT.

In its sample, this clonotype was seen many times. The chain recombines TRBV4-1 with TRBJ1-1; no clear D. Per the germline V gene, CDR1 is MGHRA and CDR2 is YSYEKL. V lost 0 bases to trimming and J lost 3 bases, with 11 bases between them. The CDR3 covers 15 residues. In nucleotides, the CDR3 is TGCGCCAGCAGCCAAGAGAACCCAAGGGACACTGAAGCTTTCTTT. Translation: CASSQENPRDTEAFF.

This clonotype was observed many times. The chain couples TRBV18 to TRBJ2-5; D ambiguous. Germline CDR1 KGHSH, CDR2 LQKENI. V lost 5 bases to trimming and J lost 5 bases, with 18 bases between them. CDR3 length: 15 residues. The CDR3 region has the DNA TGTGCCAGCTCAGCCCTACCGTCGAGCAGGGAGACCCAGTACTTC. It is translated as CASSALPSSRETQYF.

This clonotype was observed many times. The chain has TRBV20-1 and TRBJ2-3; D is perhaps TRBD2 (6 bases). The V end was cut by 5 bases, the J end by 2 bases, with 14 bases between. This CDR3 comprises 14 residues. Germline V lookup: CDR1 DFQATT, CDR2 SNEGSKA (reference sequence). The CDR3 DNA is TGCAGTGCTGGTGGTGGCGGGGTCACAGATACGCAGTATTTT. Translated, it gives CSAGGGGVTDTQYF.

The sample holds many counts of this clonotype. V is TRBV12-3 or TRBV12-4 and J is TRBJ2-3, with 9 bases matching TRBD2. The CDR3 runs 14 residues. The junction had 3 bases not matched to a gene; V was cut back by 4 bases and J by 4 bases. CDR3 bases: TGTGCCAGCAGTTCGGGACTAGCATCAGATACGCAGTATTTT. It encodes CASSSGLASDTQYF.

This clonotype was seen ten or more times. The chain employs TRBV10-3 and TRBJ2-7, with 9 bases aligning to TRBD1. After removal of 7 bases from V and 9 bases from J, the junction contained 13 bases not matched to a gene. Germline V gives CDR1 ENHRY, CDR2 SYGVKD. The length of the CDR3 is 14 residues. The DNA of the CDR3 is TGTGCCATCATCAATGGGGACAGGGACCCCGCGCAGTACTTC. Its translation: CAIINGDRDPAQYF.

This clonotype was counted ten times or more. The V gene is TRBV3-1, the J gene TRBJ1-2, with D tentatively TRBD1 (5 bases). The CDR3 extends over 17 amino acids. V lost 2 bases, J lost 2 bases, and 18 bases lay in between. Per germline, CDR1 LGHDT and CDR2 YNNKEL (reference sequence). The CDR3 sequence is CASSQHYKDDRNYGYTF. Written as DNA, the CDR3 is TGTGCCAGCAGCCAACACTATAAGGACGACAGAAACTATGGCTACACCTTC. Variable domain in full (rest from reference TRBV3-1 and TRBJ1-2): DTAVSQTPKYLVTQMGNDKSIKCEQNLGHDTMYWYKQDSKKFLKIMFSYNNKELIINETVPNRFSPKSPDKAHLNLHINSLELGDSAVYFCASSQHYKDDRNYGYTFGSGTRLTVV.

This clonotype was found many times. The gene calls are TRBV3-1 and TRBJ2-1; TRBD1 aligns across 11 bases. This CDR3 has 12 residues. In germline, CDR1 is LGHDT, CDR2 YNNKEL (reference sequence). The junction had 6 bases not matched to a gene; V was cut back by 4 bases and J by 16 bases. The CDR3 reads CASSLGQGANFF. The CDR3 bases are TGTGCCAGCAGCCTCGGACAGGGGGCTAATTTCTTC.

This clonotype appeared many times. The chain links TRBV4-1 to TRBJ2-2; 7 positions match TRBD2. The CDR3 length is 16 residues. The ends lost 1 base at V and 4 bases at J; junction bases unmatched: 6. The germline V gene encodes CDR1 MGHRA and CDR2 YSYEKL. This CDR3 is CASSQGTRSGTGELFF. CDR3 DNA: TGCGCCAGCAGCCAAGGGACTAGATCGGGCACCGGGGAGCTGTTTTTT.

This clonotype was found many times. The chain is built from TRBV5-1 and TRBJ2-3; 12 positions agree with TRBD2. The V gene's germline CDR1 is SGHRS and CDR2 YFSETQ. Trimming removed 4 bases from V and 1 base from J; junction bases left unmatched: 4. CDR3 length: 16 amino acids. DNA for the CDR3: TGCGCCAGCAGCCGGACTAGCGGGGAAGGCACAGATACGCAGTATTTT. Its protein product is CASSRTSGEGTDTQYF.

This clonotype was picked up many times. This chain connects TRBV5-6 to TRBJ1-4; D possibly corresponds to TRBD1 (5 bases). The CDR3 loop spans 15 amino acids. From germline, CDR1 is SGHDT and CDR2 YYEEEE. V gave up 3 bases and J gave up 7 bases, with 16 bases separating them. This CDR3 is CASSSRRGGIEKLFF. The CDR3 DNA is TGTGCCAGCAGCTCCCGACGTGGGGGGATTGAAAAACTGTTTTTT.

This clonotype was found many times. V usage is TRBV5-1 and J usage is TRBJ1-1; D may be TRBD1 (5 bases). Germline V gene sequence: CDR1 SGHRS, CDR2 YFSETQ. The V gene lost 0 bases and the J gene lost 1 base, with 13 bases spanning the gap. The CDR3 is made up of 16 amino acids. The CDR3 region has the DNA TGCGCCAGCAGCTTGGGGACACCCGGGGAGAACACTGAAGCTTTCTTT. Residues: CASSLGTPGENTEAFF.